A single sample gave rise to the 32 T cell receptor beta chains below, sequenced in a study of regulatory T cells in long-lasting Graves disease. The TCR beta library used iRepertoire HTBI primers with Arm-PCR amplification of CDR3. TCRdb analysed the multiplex PCR reads with MiXCR anew, one entry per CDR3 protein. This table holds about 420,000 distinct CDR3 sequences, roughly 15% found once. Time point noted: newly diagnosed GD, antithyroid drugs for less than 3 months. PBMCs were the source of the RNA used for TCR sequencing. The sample also formed part of further work on T cells in Graves' hyperthyroidism and ophthalmopathy.

The input for sequencing was peripheral blood mononuclear cells (PBMCs), taken at new diagnosis, from a patient treated with antithyroid drugs. The receptors derive from a woman aged 18-35 years with Graves disease.

This clonotype was seen more than once but under ten times. CDR3 DNA sequence: TGTGCCAGCAGCGCGGGACTAGCGGGAACTTGGACCACCGGGGAGCTGTTTTTT. Its translation: CASSAGLAGTWTTGELFF. This sequence joins TRBV9 and TRBJ2-2; TRBD2 aligns across 13 bases. CDR3 length: 18 residues. V lost 3 bases and J lost 4; bases outside the gene matches: 9. The V gene's germline CDR1 is SGDLS and CDR2 YYNGEE.

This chain links TRBV5-1 with TRBJ2-5, with 11 bases aligning to TRBD2. The CDR3 extends over 16 amino acids. V shed 4 bases and J 0 bases; nucleotides not matched to a gene: 5. The V gene's germline CDR1 is SGHRS and CDR2 YFSETQ. CDR3 region: CASSPGLAEYQETQYF. The CDR3 nucleotides read TGCGCCAGCAGCCCGGGACTAGCGGAGTACCAAGAGACCCAGTACTTC.

In the case of this clonotype: This may stem from a read error, because a much larger clone lies one nucleotide away. The rearrangement joins TRBV3-1 to TRBJ2-3, with 16 bases that match TRBD2. Looked up from germline, CDR1 is LGHDT and CDR2 is YNNKEL (reference sequence). J was trimmed by 10 bases and V by 1 base; bases with no gene match: 26. This CDR3 spans 23 amino acids. The CDR3 DNA is TGTGCCAGCAGCCAAGCCGACAGGCCGGGACTAGCGGGAGGGCCCTCGTTGTCTGATGCGCAGTATTTT. This gives the protein CASSQADRPGLAGGPSLSDAQYF.

This chain joins TRBV10-3 and TRBJ1-1; D may be TRBD1 (5 bases). The V gene lost 5 bases and the J gene lost 3 bases, with 13 bases spanning the gap. CDR3 size: 14 residues. Germline V lookup: CDR1 ENHRY, CDR2 SYGVKD. The CDR3 nucleotides are TGTGCCATCAGTAAACTGGGGGGGGACACTGAAGCTTTCTTT. It specifies CAISKLGGDTEAFF.

The chain recombines TRBV2 with TRBJ2-3, with 10 bases matching TRBD2. Germline CDR1 SNHLY, CDR2 FYNNEI. The J segment lost 4 bases and the V segment lost 7 bases, leaving 8 bases of the junction unmatched. CDR3 length equals 15 residues. The CDR3 spells CASNLLAGVADTQYF. For the CDR3, the DNA is TGTGCCAGCAATCTGCTAGCGGGAGTTGCAGATACGCAGTATTTT.

This clonotype showed up just a few times. This chain connects TRBV30 to TRBJ2-3; D unclear. Between the trimmed V and J ends, which lost 6 bases and 5 bases, there was a span of 6 bases. The CDR3 is made up of 10 amino acids. CDR1 is GTSNPN and CDR2 is SVGIG in the germline V gene (reference sequence). The CDR3 sequence is CACRRDTQYF. CDR3 nucleotide sequence: TGTGCCTGCCGACGAGATACGCAGTATTTT. Using reference TRBV30 and TRBJ2-3 for the parts outside the CDR3, the full variable domain is SQTIHQWPATLVQPVGSPLSLECTVEGTSNPNLYWYRQAAGRGLQLLFYSVGIGQISSEVPQNLSASRPQDRQFILSSKKLLLSDSGFYLCACRRDTQYFGPGTRLTVL.

This clonotype was seen a few times. The CDR3 DNA reads as TGTGCCAGCAGTCCCGGGACCTCTAGCTCCTACGAGCAGTACTTC. It yields the protein CASSPGTSSSYEQYF. This chain connects TRBV9 to TRBJ2-7; either TRBD1 or TRBD2 may supply D (5 bases each). CDR1 and CDR2 from the germline V gene are SGDLS and YYNGEE. Trimming left V 5 bases short and J 0 bases short, with 15 bases between. The CDR3 runs to 15 residues. Looking up the rest from reference TRBV9 and TRBJ2-7 gives the full variable domain: DSGVTQTPKHLITATGQRVTLRCSPRSGDLSVYWYQQSLDQGLQFLIQYYNGEERAKGNILERFSAQQFPDLHSELNLSSLELGDSALYFCASSPGTSSSYEQYFGPGTRLTVT.

This clonotype showed up just a few times. The chain uses TRBV4-3 and TRBJ2-1; 9 nucleotides agree with TRBD2. This CDR3 has 16 amino acids. CDR1 is LGHNA and CDR2 is YSLEER in the germline V gene. The trim removed 1 base at V and 5 bases at J, leaving 6 bases unmatched. CDR3 residues: CASSQGFSGRNNEQFF. In nucleotides, the CDR3 is TGCGCCAGCAGCCAAGGTTTTAGCGGGAGAAACAATGAGCAGTTCTTC.

The gene calls are TRBV6-1 and TRBJ2-1, with 12 bases that match TRBD2. V was pared by 9 bases and J by 6 bases, with 3 bases of the junction left unmatched. Germline CDR1 is MNHNS and CDR2 is SASEGT. The CDR3 is 13 amino acids. This chain's CDR3 is CASLLAGGNEQFF. As DNA, the CDR3 is TGTGCCAGTTTACTAGCGGGAGGCAATGAGCAGTTCTTC.

The rearrangement joins TRBV27 to TRBJ2-4, with 9 bases that match TRBD1. The DNA end favors TRBJ2-7, so the J call may be wrong. Germline CDR1 MNHEY, CDR2 SMNVEV (reference sequence). The CDR3 has 16 amino acids. CDR3 nucleotides: TGTGCCAGCAGTTTAAGCACGGGACAGGGTTTTTTCGAGCAGTACTTC. Amino acids: CASSLSTGQGFFEQYF.

This clonotype was seen a handful of times. The chain recombines TRBV20-1 with TRBJ2-7, with 9 bases fitting TRBD1. CDR1 is DFQATT and CDR2 is SNEGSKA in the germline V gene (reference sequence). The CDR3 consists of 14 residues. The V and J ends lost 2 bases and 3 bases, in that order; junction bases with no gene match: 5. CDR3 residues: CSARKGQGDYEQYF. The CDR3 nucleotides are TGCAGTGCTAGAAAGGGACAGGGCGACTACGAGCAGTACTTC.

This clonotype was picked up a small number of times. V usage is TRBV5-1 and J usage is TRBJ2-4; 8 bases are shared with TRBD2. Germline CDR1 and CDR2: SGHRS and YFSETQ. The CDR3 loop spans 14 amino acids. With 0 bases clipped from V and 8 bases from J, the junction kept 4 bases outside the gene matches. The CDR3 loop reads CASSLGGGRDIQYF. CDR3 nucleotide sequence: TGCGCCAGCAGCTTGGGCGGGGGGCGCGACATTCAGTACTTC. The full variable domain, completed using reference TRBV5-1 and TRBJ2-4, is KAGVTQTPRYLIKTRGQQVTLSCSPISGHRSVSWYQQTPGQGLQFLFEYFSETQRNKGNFPGRFSGRQFSNSRSEMNVSTLELGDSALYLCASSLGGGRDIQYFGAGTRLSVL.

As regards this clonotype: This may come from a read error, since a much larger clone is one base off. V is TRBV9 and J is TRBJ2-3; D is ambiguous. The end of the DNA is better explained by TRBJ1-5, so the J call may be wrong. Germline CDR1 and CDR2: SGDLS and YYNGEE. There are 16 residues in the CDR3. Here the CDR3 reads CASSVAVLGGRDTQHF. CDR3 DNA: TGTGCCAGCAGCGTAGCAGTGCTAGGCGGGAGAGATACGCAGCATTTT.

On this clonotype: A much larger clonotype is one base distant, so this may be a read error. V gene TRBV6-1 combines with J gene TRBJ2-7; 8 nucleotides match TRBD1. The CDR3 has 16 amino acids. From germline, CDR1 is MNHNS and CDR2 SASEGT. As DNA, the CDR3 is TGTGCCGGCAGAACCCCGGGACAGGATATATCCTACGAGCAGTACTTC. Translation gives CAGRTPGQDISYEQYF.

In its sample, this clonotype was seen many times. CDR3 coding DNA: TGTGCCAGCAGCTCACCGGGTTTGTGGACTGAAGCTTTCTTT. It translates to CASSSPGLWTEAFF. The chain combines TRBV7-2 with TRBJ1-1; the D is unclear. The V gene lost 4 bases and the J gene lost 5 bases, with 14 bases spanning the gap. CDR1 and CDR2 from the germline V gene are SGHTA and FQGNSA. The CDR3 contains 14 residues. Looking up the rest from reference TRBV7-2 and TRBJ1-1 gives the full variable domain: GAGVSQSPSNKVTEKGKDVELRCDPISGHTALYWYRQSLGQGLEFLIYFQGNSAPDKSGLPSDRFSAERTGGSVSTLTIQRTQQEDSAVYLCASSSPGLWTEAFFGQGTRLTVV.

The rearrangement links TRBV6-2 or TRBV6-3 to TRBJ2-5; 7 bases line up with TRBD1. The CDR3 spans 15 residues. Germline CDR1 reads MNHEY; CDR2 reads SVGEGT. Unmatched junction bases numbered 7, after V lost 3 bases and J lost 3 bases. The CDR3: CASSYLGQAEETQYF. For the CDR3, the DNA is TGTGCCAGCAGTTATTTAGGACAGGCTGAAGAGACCCAGTACTTC.

At least ten counts were recorded for this clonotype. The genes are TRBV6-5 and TRBJ1-1, with D tentatively TRBD1 (5 bases). Germline CDR1 MNHEY, CDR2 SVGAGI. Trimming stripped 2 bases from V and 0 bases from J, with 19 bases between. CDR3 size: 18 residues. The CDR3 DNA reads as TGTGCCAGCAGTTACACGACGGACAAAGGGCTAATGAACACTGAAGCTTTCTTT. Its protein is CASSYTTDKGLMNTEAFF.

This clonotype has a count of ten or more. V is TRBV6-5 and J is TRBJ2-3; D gene ambiguous. Germline lookup yields CDR1 MNHEY and CDR2 SVGAGI. Trimming cost V 0 bases and J 0 bases, with 7 bases left between them. The CDR3 covers 15 residues. CDR3 region: CASSYSTLSTDTQYF. The DNA for the CDR3 is TGTGCCAGCAGTTACTCGACGCTCAGCACAGATACGCAGTATTTT.

In its sample, this clonotype was seen a few times. The chain couples TRBV12-3 or TRBV12-4 to TRBJ2-7; D is uncertain. Trimming shortened V by 5 bases and J by 6 bases, and 14 bases separated the two germline ends. This CDR3 spans 13 amino acids. The CDR3 here is CASSNHRICEQYF. In DNA, the CDR3 is TGTGCCAGCAGTAACCACAGAATCTGCGAGCAGTACTTC.

This clonotype was observed many times. The chain is built from TRBV20-1 and TRBJ1-4, with 8 bases fitting TRBD1. This CDR3 has 13 residues. V lost 6 bases to trimming and J lost 8 bases; unmatched junction nucleotides: 8. Looked up from germline, CDR1 is DFQATT and CDR2 is SNEGSKA (reference sequence). The CDR3 DNA is TGCAGTGCCAAGGACAGGGTAAACGAAAAACTGTTTTTT. Amino acid sequence: CSAKDRVNEKLFF.

J is TRBJ2-5 and V is TRBV20-1, with 10 positions matching TRBD1. The CDR3 length is 13 residues. Germline lookup yields CDR1 DFQATT and CDR2 SNEGSKA (reference sequence). Unmatched junction bases numbered 2, after V lost 3 bases and J lost 4 bases. The CDR3 coding sequence is TGCAGTGCTAGCAGGGACAGGGGAGAGACCCAGTACTTC. It encodes CSASRDRGETQYF.

This clonotype was picked up a small number of times. The J gene is TRBJ1-5, the V gene TRBV7-9; D is uncertain. The germline V and J ends were trimmed by 0 bases and 9 bases, with 6 bases remaining between them. Germline assignment: CDR1 SEHNR and CDR2 FQNEAQ (reference sequence). The CDR3 extends over 12 amino acids. The CDR3 nucleotides are TGTGCCAGCAGCTTAGCGCCACCGCCCCAGCATTTT. It translates to CASSLAPPPQHF.

This clonotype was found a few times. CDR3 residues: CASSLGGSGYTDTQYF. For the CDR3, the DNA is TGCGCCAGCAGCTTGGGTGGGAGCGGATACACAGATACGCAGTATTTT. This chain uses TRBV5-1 with TRBJ2-3; weak D call: TRBD2 (5 bases). Trimming stripped 0 bases from V and 2 bases from J, with 13 bases between. Germline CDR1 reads SGHRS; CDR2 reads YFSETQ. CDR3 length: 16 amino acids.

Ten or more counts support this clonotype. This chain's CDR3 is CASSRRRDYGYTF. In DNA form, the CDR3 reads TGTGCCAGCAGCCGGAGGCGAGACTATGGCTACACCTTC. This rearrangement joins TRBV4-2 to TRBJ1-2; D gene unclear. The CDR3 has 13 residues. Germline V gene lookup returns CDR1 LGHNA and CDR2 YNFKEQ. V was trimmed by 4 bases and J by 3 bases, leaving 9 bases between them.

CDR3 bases: TGTGCCAGCAGTCGACCCGGAGACGAGCAGTACTTC. This encodes CASSRPGDEQYF. The chain couples TRBV28 to TRBJ2-7; no firm D call. The CDR3 runs 12 residues. Per germline, CDR1 MDHEN and CDR2 SYDVKM. Trimming pared 5 bases from V and 5 bases from J, leaving 10 bases between.

The chain recombines TRBV4-1 with TRBJ2-1; D is possibly TRBD2 (5 bases). V was shortened by 1 base and J by 4 bases, with 20 bases between the two germline ends. The CDR3 length is 18 residues. Looked up from germline, CDR1 is MGHRA and CDR2 is YSYEKL. The CDR3: CASSQAHPELVIYNEQFF. Here the CDR3 DNA reads TGCGCCAGCAGCCAAGCGCACCCAGAACTAGTGATATACAATGAGCAGTTCTTC.

This clonotype showed up many times. The chain employs TRBV19 and TRBJ1-1; no clear D. V was cut by 2 bases and J by 2 bases, with 9 bases left in between. The germline gives CDR1 LNHDA, CDR2 SQIVND (reference sequence). This CDR3 comprises 14 residues. The DNA of the CDR3 is TGTGCCAGTAGTATACTGGGAGGAAACACTGAAGCTTTCTTT. Its protein is CASSILGGNTEAFF. The whole variable domain, remainder taken from reference TRBV19 and TRBJ1-1, is DGGITQSPKYLFRKEGQNVTLSCEQNLNHDAMYWYRQDPGQGLRLIYYSQIVNDFQKGDIAEGYSVSREKKESFPLTVTSAQKNPTAFYLCASSILGGNTEAFFGQGTRLTVV.

This clonotype came up many times. The V and J genes are TRBV19 and TRBJ1-1; D may be TRBD1 (5 bases). The CDR3 is made up of 13 amino acids. Looked up from germline, CDR1 is LNHDA and CDR2 is SQIVND (reference sequence). Trimming took off 3 bases at V and 5 bases at J, with 10 bases between the two ends. The chain's CDR3 is CASSISGTTEAFF. The CDR3 DNA sequence: TGTGCCAGTAGTATTTCCGGGACGACTGAAGCTTTCTTT.

At least ten counts were recorded for this clonotype. CDR3 region: CSALEGPVRNEQFF. The CDR3, as DNA: TGCAGTGCTTTGGAGGGCCCTGTTAGGAATGAGCAGTTCTTC. This chain connects TRBV20-1 to TRBJ2-1, with TRBD2 as a possible D gene (6 bases). V gave up 5 bases and J gave up 7 bases, with 18 bases separating them. Per germline, CDR1 DFQATT and CDR2 SNEGSKA (reference sequence). This CDR3 is 14 amino acids long.

This clonotype was detected only a few times. The chain recombines TRBV19 with TRBJ2-7; D might be TRBD2 (5 bases). Trimming stripped 10 bases from V and 2 bases from J, with 12 bases between. There are 12 residues in the CDR3. Germline loops: CDR1 LNHDA, CDR2 SQIVND (reference sequence). CDR3 in amino acids: CATEGGPYEQYF. The CDR3 nucleotides are TGTGCCACCGAGGGCGGTCCCTACGAGCAGTACTTC.

Concerning this clonotype itself: A read error likely explains this, since a far larger clone differs by one base. V and J are TRBV28 and TRBJ2-7, with D possibly TRBD2 on 6 matching bases. CDR1 is MDHEN, CDR2 SYDVKM, per germline. The CDR3 sequence is 16 residues long. Trimming stripped 8 bases from V and 7 bases from J, with 27 bases between. Here the CDR3 DNA reads TGTGCCAGCGCCAGGAGGGCTGGCCATTACAACGATGAGCAGTACTTC. Its translation is CASARRAGHYNDEQYF.

In this sample, this clonotype turned up a few times. V is TRBV29-1 and J is TRBJ2-7; D is unresolved. Germline V gene sequence: CDR1 SQVTM, CDR2 ANQGSEA. CDR3 length: 15 residues. V was cut by 5 bases and J by 0 bases, with 17 bases left in between. CDR3 residues: CSVLPKAASSYEQYF. The CDR3 nucleotides are TGCAGCGTTCTTCCCAAGGCCGCGAGCTCCTACGAGCAGTACTTC.